One sample yielded the 15 T cell receptor beta chains listed below, sequenced in a study of blood T cell repertoires in COVID-19. Clones were sequenced by immunoSEQ multiplex PCR, and TCRdb holds only the in-frame ones, with some missing. The data contain 140,000 to 150,000 clones, roughly 86% of them singletons. Source material: peripheral blood. These receptors originate from a human donor in a cohort sampled during active COVID-19.

The V call is TRBV6-6, the J call TRBJ2-7, with D possibly being TRBD1 (5 bases). V lost 1 base, J lost 5 bases, and 15 bases lay in between. Germline CDR1 is MNHNY and CDR2 is SVGAGI (reference sequence). The CDR3 covers 15 residues. The CDR3 spells CASSYLQGGRDEQYF. The CDR3 DNA follows: TGTGCCAGCAGTTACTTGCAGGGTGGAAGGGACGAGCAGTACTTC.

CDR3 sequence (DNA): TGCGCCAGCAGCTTGATGACAGGGGGCGTCGGGGACACTGAAGCTTTCTTT. Encoded protein: CASSLMTGGVGDTEAFF. The V and J genes are TRBV5-1 and TRBJ1-1, with 10 bases matching TRBD1. Germline loops: CDR1 SGHRS, CDR2 YFSETQ. Trimming removed 1 base from V and 3 bases from J; junction bases left unmatched: 9. The CDR3 totals 17 residues.

The V call is TRBV19, the J call TRBJ2-2; 7 nucleotides match TRBD2. The germline gives CDR1 LNHDA, CDR2 SQIVND (reference sequence). The trim removed 3 bases at V and 4 bases at J, leaving 2 bases unmatched. This CDR3 comprises 14 residues. In DNA form, the CDR3 reads TGTGCCAGTAGTATGCCGGGGGGCACCGGGGAGCTGTTTTTT. It is translated as CASSMPGGTGELFF.

The chain uses TRBV18 and TRBJ2-2, with 8 nucleotides matching TRBD1. The CDR3 extends over 15 amino acids. V shed 3 bases, J shed 2 bases, and the junction held 2 bases outside the gene matches. Per the germline V gene, CDR1 is KGHSH and CDR2 is LQKENI. The CDR3 protein is CASSPTGDNTGELFF. Written as DNA, the CDR3 is TGTGCCAGCTCACCGACAGGGGATAACACCGGGGAGCTGTTTTTT.

The chain combines TRBV27 with TRBJ2-7, with 7 positions matching TRBD1. This CDR3 region has 15 residues. The germline CDR1 and CDR2 sequences are MNHEY and SMNVEV (reference sequence). Trimming cost V 2 bases and J 3 bases; bases outside gene matches: 7. CDR3: CASSLNTGTDYEQYF. Here the CDR3 DNA reads TGTGCCAGCAGTTTAAATACCGGGACAGACTACGAGCAGTACTTC.

This sequence joins TRBV29-1 and TRBJ1-1, with D perhaps matching TRBD1 (5 bases). CDR1 and CDR2 from the germline V gene are SQVTM and ANQGSEA. This CDR3 has 12 residues. V shed 5 bases and J shed 5 bases, with 12 bases lying between them. The CDR3 bases are TGCAGCGTTAGGGGCCCCAGAACTGAAGCTTTCTTT. As protein: CSVRGPRTEAFF.

The chain has TRBV18 and TRBJ2-2, with 11 bases matching TRBD1. Per the germline V gene, CDR1 is KGHSH and CDR2 is LQKENI. The V and J ends lost 3 bases and 4 bases, in that order; junction bases with no gene match: 7. The CDR3 extends over 17 amino acids. DNA for the CDR3: TGTGCCAGCTCACCTGCGGACAGGGGGCGCGCCACCGGGGAGCTGTTTTTT. Protein sequence: CASSPADRGRATGELFF.

V gene TRBV7-9 combines with J gene TRBJ2-3, with TRBD2 identical over 8 bases. Trimming removed 5 bases from V and 13 bases from J; junction bases left unmatched: 11. CDR3 size: 13 residues. Germline lookup yields CDR1 SEHNR and CDR2 FQNEAQ (reference sequence). The CDR3 reads CASSLGAGGVKYF. The CDR3 DNA is TGTGCCAGCAGCCTCGGGGCGGGGGGAGTCAAGTATTTT.

This chain links TRBV11-3 with TRBJ1-1; 7 nucleotides align to TRBD1. V trimming: 3 bases; J trimming: 7 bases; junction bases outside the gene matches: 2. Germline CDR1 is SGHNT and CDR2 is YENEEA. This CDR3 comprises 12 residues. CDR3 in DNA: TGTGCCAGCAGCTTTAGGGGGCGTGAAGCTTTCTTT. This translates into CASSFRGREAFF.

J is TRBJ2-5 and V is TRBV19; 9 bases fit TRBD1. CDR3 length: 13 residues. Germline lookup yields CDR1 LNHDA and CDR2 SQIVND (reference sequence). With 3 bases clipped from V and 5 bases from J, the junction kept 1 base outside the gene matches. The CDR3 protein is CASSIGQGETQYF. CDR3 nucleotides: TGTGCCAGTAGTATTGGACAGGGGGAGACCCAGTACTTC.

In DNA form, the CDR3 reads TGCAGCGTTCTACAGGGGGCTTGGACTGAAGCTTTCTTT. This codes for CSVLQGAWTEAFF. This chain uses TRBV29-1 with TRBJ1-1, with 9 bases aligning to TRBD1. After removal of 5 bases from V and 5 bases from J, the junction contained 6 bases not matched to a gene. Germline CDR1 and CDR2: SQVTM and ANQGSEA. The CDR3 loop spans 13 amino acids.

CDR3 nucleotide sequence: TGTGCCAGCAGTTTAACAGCAGGGGATGGCTACACCTTC. Residues: CASSLTAGDGYTF. This sequence joins TRBV27 and TRBJ1-2, with D perhaps matching TRBD1 (6 bases). This CDR3 has 13 amino acids. V dropped 2 bases and J dropped 6 bases, with 10 bases sitting between them. Germline V gene lookup returns CDR1 MNHEY and CDR2 SMNVEV (reference sequence).

The rearrangement joins TRBV21-1 to TRBJ1-1. TRBV21-1 is reported as a pseudogene. The CDR3 is 17 amino acids. CDR3 in amino acids: CASRYRRRGTRNTEAFF. For the CDR3, the DNA is TGTGCCAGCAGATACCGAAGGCGGGGGACGAGGAACACTGAAGCTTTCTTT.

The V call is TRBV4-3, the J call TRBJ1-3; D possibly corresponds to TRBD1 (5 bases). Germline-derived CDR1 and CDR2 are LGHNA and YSLEER. This CDR3 spans 17 amino acids. The V end was cut by 1 base, the J end by 1 base, with 14 bases between. The CDR3 region is CASSQATTDPSGNTIYF. For the CDR3, the DNA is TGCGCCAGCAGCCAAGCGACGACAGACCCATCTGGAAACACCATATATTTT.

This rearrangement joins TRBV5-1 to TRBJ2-1, with 9 bases lining up with TRBD1. The CDR3 is 15 amino acids. The ends lost 2 bases at V and 5 bases at J; junction bases unmatched: 5. CDR1 and CDR2 (germline): SGHRS, YFSETQ. The CDR3 reads CASSFGQGLDNEQFF. Written as DNA, the CDR3 is TGCGCCAGCAGCTTCGGACAGGGGTTGGACAATGAGCAGTTCTTC.